The present entry profiles one T cell receptor (beta chain) with its context. These data are taken from a study of blood T cell repertoires in COVID-19. Trimming took off 0 bases at V and 2 bases at J, with 14 bases between the two ends. The CDR3 is 17 residues long. Germline values: CDR1 LNHNV, CDR2 YYDKDF (reference sequence). Libraries were prepared by immunoSEQ multiplex PCR; TCRdb keeps only in-frame clonotypes and omits some of them. The sample has fewer than 200,000 clones, 65% to 85% seen once. This clonotype was obtained from a woman between 45 and 65 years old in a cohort exposed to, infected with or recovered from COVID-19 (not recorded which). The chain is built from TRBV15 and TRBJ2-4, with a tentative D call TRBD1 (5 bases). Sequencing input: PBMCs or T cells enriched from blood (not recorded which). CDR3 region: CATSRDLPGASKNIQYF. CDR3 DNA sequence: TGTGCCACCAGCAGAGACCTTCCTGGGGCCTCCAAAAACATTCAGTACTTC.